This T cell receptor beta chain came from a study of blood T cell repertoires in COVID-19. Study in general: COVID-19 samples, acute and convalescent, were from the United States, Italy and Spain. Sources were T cells, B-cell-depleted T cells, or PBMCs; the material itself was cDNA or gDNA.

In the authors' methods: By means of reference gene primer amplification, nucleated cell counts were estimated. Here immunoSEQ multiplex PCR was the method, and the copy in TCRdb shows in-frame clones only, minus some. The V and J calls and the clone size are those of that table, but D and trimming were determined from the DNA. The data contain 240,000 or so clones, more than 75% of them singletons. The CDR3 spans 14 residues. Germline-derived CDR1 and CDR2 are MGHRA and YSYEKL. V lost 0 bases and J lost 5, with 11 bases in between. The specimen sequenced was PBMCs or T cells enriched from blood (not recorded which). The sequence derives from a woman aged 40 to 50 with acute COVID-19. V and J are TRBV4-1 and TRBJ2-7; a weak D match, TRBD1 (6 bases). The CDR3 spells CASSQETGSHEQYF. The CDR3 region has the DNA TGCGCCAGCAGCCAAGAAACAGGGTCCCACGAGCAGTACTTC.